In its sample, the clone carrying this TCR beta chain was seen a few times. Its antigen is unknown. Germline CDR1 MNHNY, CDR2 SVGAGI (reference sequence). CDR3 size: 13 residues. The germline V and J ends were trimmed by 0 bases and 7 bases, with 6 bases remaining between them. As part of sample collection, lesional scalp punch biopsies and peripheral blood were taken from alopecia areata patients. The data stem from a study of CD8+ T cells in alopecia areata. Study-wide background: A 6-month period off drug followed tofacitinib, which lasted 6 to 18 months. Notes on the study in general: Across lesional scalp, and particularly alopecia totalis/universalis, clonality surpassed that of normal scalp. In scalp samples, resident alphabeta T cells of normal skin are also sequenced.

It was cDNA, reverse transcribed from extracted RNA, that served as the sequencing template. Assay used: immunoSEQ multiplex PCR; TCRdb lists only in-frame clones, some missing. The sample contains some 95,000 clones, over 40% of which appear only once. Sample: CD4+ T cells sorted from blood. This sequence joins TRBV6-6 and TRBJ2-2, with D hard to call. The origin of this receptor is a human donor with alopecia areata. DNA of the CDR3: TGTGCCAGCAGTTACTCGACGGTCGGGGAGCTGTTTTTT. Translating gives CASSYSTVGELFF.